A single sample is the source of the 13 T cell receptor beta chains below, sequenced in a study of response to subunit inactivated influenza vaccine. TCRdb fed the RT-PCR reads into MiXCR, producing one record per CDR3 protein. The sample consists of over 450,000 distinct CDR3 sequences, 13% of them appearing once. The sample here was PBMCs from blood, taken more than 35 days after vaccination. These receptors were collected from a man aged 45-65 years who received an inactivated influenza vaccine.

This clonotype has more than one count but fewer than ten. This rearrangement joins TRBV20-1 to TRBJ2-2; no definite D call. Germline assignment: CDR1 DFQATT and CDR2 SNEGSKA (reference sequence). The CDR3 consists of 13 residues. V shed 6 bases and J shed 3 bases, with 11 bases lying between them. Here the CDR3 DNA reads TGCAGTGCCGCGAAAACAGACACCGGGGAGCTGTTTTTT. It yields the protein CSAAKTDTGELFF.

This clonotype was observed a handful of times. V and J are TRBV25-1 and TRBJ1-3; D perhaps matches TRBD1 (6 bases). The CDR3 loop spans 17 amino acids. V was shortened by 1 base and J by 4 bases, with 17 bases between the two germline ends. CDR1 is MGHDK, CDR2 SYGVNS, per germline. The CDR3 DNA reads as TGTGCCAGCAGTGAATCCAATTCCGGGACACGCGGAAACACCATATATTTT. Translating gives CASSESNSGTRGNTIYF.

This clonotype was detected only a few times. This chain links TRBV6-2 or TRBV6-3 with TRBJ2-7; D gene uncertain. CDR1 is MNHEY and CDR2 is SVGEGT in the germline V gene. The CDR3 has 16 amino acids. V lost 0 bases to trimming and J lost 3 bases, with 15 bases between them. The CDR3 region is CASSYSSKRTLYEQYF. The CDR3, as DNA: TGTGCCAGCAGTTACTCGTCGAAGCGAACTCTCTACGAGCAGTACTTC.

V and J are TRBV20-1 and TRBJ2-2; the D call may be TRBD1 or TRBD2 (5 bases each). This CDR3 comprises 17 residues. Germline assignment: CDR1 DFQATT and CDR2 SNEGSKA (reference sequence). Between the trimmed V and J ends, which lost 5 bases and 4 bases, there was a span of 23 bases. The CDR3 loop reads CSAHPPDGASGTGELFF. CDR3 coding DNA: TGCAGTGCTCACCCCCCGGACGGGGCCTCGGGCACCGGGGAGCTGTTTTTT.

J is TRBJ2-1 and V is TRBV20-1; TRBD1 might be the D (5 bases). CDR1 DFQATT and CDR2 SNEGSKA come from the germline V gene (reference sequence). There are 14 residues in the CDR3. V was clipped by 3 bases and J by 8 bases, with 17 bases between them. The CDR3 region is CSASRTPPVDEQFF. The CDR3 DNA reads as TGCAGTGCTAGTCGGACACCTCCGGTCGATGAGCAGTTCTTC.

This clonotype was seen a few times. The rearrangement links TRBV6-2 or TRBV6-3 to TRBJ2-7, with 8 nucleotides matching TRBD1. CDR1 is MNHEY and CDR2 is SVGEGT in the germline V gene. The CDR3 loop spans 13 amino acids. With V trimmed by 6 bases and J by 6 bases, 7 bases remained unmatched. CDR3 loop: CASRKGQGGEQYF. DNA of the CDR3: TGTGCCAGCAGAAAAGGACAGGGCGGCGAGCAGTACTTC.

The CDR3 coding sequence is TGTGCCAGCAGCTTACAGCAGGGAAACTACGAGCAGTACGTC. Its translation: CASSLQQGNYEQYV. The chain uses TRBV7-8 and TRBJ2-7; possibly TRBD1 for D (5 bases). Germline V gene sequence: CDR1 SGHVS, CDR2 FQNEAQ. Deletions cut 2 bases from V and 3 bases from J, with 11 bases between. This CDR3 contains 14 residues.

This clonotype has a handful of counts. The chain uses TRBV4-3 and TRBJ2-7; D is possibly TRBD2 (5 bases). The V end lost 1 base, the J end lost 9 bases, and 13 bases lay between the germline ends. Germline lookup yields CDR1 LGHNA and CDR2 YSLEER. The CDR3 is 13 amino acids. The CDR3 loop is CASSQGTASVQYF. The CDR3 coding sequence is TGCGCCAGCAGCCAAGGGACTGCGTCAGTGCAGTACTTC.

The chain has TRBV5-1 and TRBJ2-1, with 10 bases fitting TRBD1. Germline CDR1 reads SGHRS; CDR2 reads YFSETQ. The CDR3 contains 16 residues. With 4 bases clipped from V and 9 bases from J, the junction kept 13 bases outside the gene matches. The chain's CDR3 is CASSHLRDRGVREQFF. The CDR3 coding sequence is TGCGCCAGCAGCCACCTCCGGGACAGGGGTGTGCGTGAGCAGTTCTTC.

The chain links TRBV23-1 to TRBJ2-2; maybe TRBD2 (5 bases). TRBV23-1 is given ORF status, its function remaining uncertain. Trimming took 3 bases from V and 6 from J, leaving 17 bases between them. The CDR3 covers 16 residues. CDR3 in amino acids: CASSHMLVRGPGELFF. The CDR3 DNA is TGCGCCAGCAGTCACATGCTAGTGCGAGGGCCCGGGGAGCTGTTTTTT.

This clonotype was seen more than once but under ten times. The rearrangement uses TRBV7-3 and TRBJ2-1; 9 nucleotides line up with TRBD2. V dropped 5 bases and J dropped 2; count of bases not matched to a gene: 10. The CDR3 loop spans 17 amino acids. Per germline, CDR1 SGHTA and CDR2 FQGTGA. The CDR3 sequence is CASSPGVAGVPYNEQFF. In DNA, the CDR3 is TGTGCCAGCAGCCCCGGAGTAGCGGGAGTCCCCTACAATGAGCAGTTCTTC.

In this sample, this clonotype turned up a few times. CDR3 loop: CASSLMGQGTYEQYF. CDR3 in DNA: TGTGCCAGCAGTTTAATGGGACAGGGGACCTACGAGCAGTACTTC. The chain uses TRBV5-5 and TRBJ2-7; TRBD1 agrees at 10 bases. The V segment lost 5 bases and the J segment 2 bases; nucleotides outside the gene matches: 7. The CDR3 runs to 15 residues. Germline CDR1 and CDR2: SGHKS and YYEKEE (reference sequence).

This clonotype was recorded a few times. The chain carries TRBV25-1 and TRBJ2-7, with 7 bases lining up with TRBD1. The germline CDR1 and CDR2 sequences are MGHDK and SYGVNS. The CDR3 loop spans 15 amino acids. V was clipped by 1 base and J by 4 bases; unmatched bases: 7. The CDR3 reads CASSELAGGDYEQYF. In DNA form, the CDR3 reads TGTGCCAGCAGTGAATTGGCAGGGGGTGATTACGAGCAGTACTTC.